These T cell receptor beta chains were read from a single sample in a study of OX40 agonist ivuxolimab in advanced cancers. The assay was immunoSEQ multiplex PCR, and TCRdb's table has in-frame clones only and misses some. In the table there are 60,000 or so clones, about 89% of which are singletons. The sample in question was CD4+ or CD8+ T cells sorted from blood, obtained in a trial of the OX40 agonist ivuxolimab. The receptor set was obtained from an adult with an advanced solid tumor such as melanoma, head and neck, liver or kidney cancer. The CDR3 runs from the conserved cysteine through the conserved F or W. D genes are given only for firm matches. A row's size may be missing; if present it is once, few, many or a size class.

clone_size: once
j_call: TRBJ2-4
v_call: TRBV15
d_call: TRBD1
cdr3_aa: CATSRTGTGRIQYF
cdr3_nt: TGTGCCACCAGCAGAACCGGGACAGGGCGCATTCAGTACTTC

clone_size: NA
j_call: TRBJ1-1
v_call: TRBV28
d_call: NA
cdr3_aa: CASSLGGWNTEAFF
cdr3_nt: TGTGCCAGCAGTTTAGGAGGGTGGAACACTGAAGCTTTCTTT

clone_size: NA
j_call: TRBJ1-6
v_call: TRBV7-9
d_call: NA
cdr3_aa: CASSLEGNSPLHF
cdr3_nt: TGTGCCAGCAGCCTTGAGGGGAATTCACCCCTCCACTTT

clone_size: NA
j_call: TRBJ1-6
v_call: TRBV6-6
d_call: NA
cdr3_aa: CASSAASSYNSPLHF
cdr3_nt: TGTGCCAGCAGTGCAGCGAGCTCCTATAATTCACCCCTCCACTTT

clone_size: NA
j_call: TRBJ2-1
v_call: TRBV7-3
d_call: TRBD2
cdr3_aa: CASSYSGTSYNEQFF
cdr3_nt: TGTGCCAGCAGCTACAGCGGGACCTCCTACAATGAGCAGTTCTTC

clone_size: NA
j_call: TRBJ2-1
v_call: TRBV6-4
d_call: NA
cdr3_aa: CASSEYVGGEQFF
cdr3_nt: TGTGCCAGCAGTGAGTATGTGGGTGGTGAGCAGTTCTTC

clone_size: NA
j_call: TRBJ2-1
v_call: TRBV11-2
d_call: NA
cdr3_aa: CASSPFSYNEQFF
cdr3_nt: TGTGCCAGCAGCCCGTTCTCCTACAATGAGCAGTTCTTC

clone_size: NA
j_call: TRBJ2-2
v_call: TRBV18
d_call: NA
cdr3_aa: CASSPNFPAYTGELFF
cdr3_nt: TGTGCCAGCTCACCAAATTTTCCAGCCTACACCGGGGAGCTGTTTTTT

clone_size: NA
j_call: TRBJ1-1
v_call: TRBV19
d_call: NA
cdr3_aa: CASSLRHPGTEAFF
cdr3_nt: TGTGCCAGTAGTTTAAGACACCCTGGGACTGAAGCTTTCTTT

clone_size: NA
j_call: TRBJ1-2
v_call: TRBV5-1
d_call: TRBD1
cdr3_aa: CASSWSTGESGYTF
cdr3_nt: TGCGCCAGCAGCTGGTCTACAGGGGAGTCGGGCTACACCTTC

clone_size: NA
j_call: TRBJ1-1
v_call: TRBV19
d_call: TRBD1
cdr3_aa: CASSIDYNRGEAFF
cdr3_nt: TGTGCCAGTAGTATCGACTACAACAGGGGTGAAGCTTTCTTT

clone_size: NA
j_call: TRBJ2-7
v_call: TRBV6-6
d_call: NA
cdr3_aa: CASSRARINYEQYF
cdr3_nt: TGTGCCAGCAGCCGCGCGAGAATTAACTACGAGCAGTACTTC

clone_size: NA
j_call: TRBJ1-5
v_call: TRBV6-5
d_call: NA
cdr3_aa: CASRTNSNQPQHF
cdr3_nt: TGTGCCAGCAGGACGAATAGCAATCAGCCCCAGCATTTT

clone_size: NA
j_call: TRBJ1-2
v_call: TRBV7-9
d_call: NA
cdr3_aa: CASSSMTNTNYGYTF
cdr3_nt: TGTGCCAGCAGCTCAATGACAAACACTAACTATGGCTACACCTTC

clone_size: medium-sized
j_call: TRBJ1-5
v_call: TRBV11-2
d_call: NA
cdr3_aa: CASSLDLNQPQHF
cdr3_nt: TGTGCCAGCAGCTTAGATCTTAATCAGCCCCAGCATTTT

clone_size: NA
j_call: TRBJ2-7
v_call: TRBV29-1
d_call: TRBD2
cdr3_aa: CSVGLAGNEQYF
cdr3_nt: TGCAGCGTTGGGCTAGCGGGAAACGAGCAGTACTTC

clone_size: NA
j_call: TRBJ2-7
v_call: TRBV5-1
d_call: NA
cdr3_aa: CASSLAMTASYEQYF
cdr3_nt: TGCGCCAGCAGCTTGGCCATGACAGCATCCTACGAGCAGTACTTC

clone_size: NA
j_call: TRBJ1-1
v_call: TRBV5-4
d_call: TRBD1
cdr3_aa: CASSSRTGGLGTEAFF
cdr3_nt: TGTGCCAGCAGCTCCCGAACAGGGGGCTTAGGCACTGAAGCTTTCTTT

clone_size: NA
j_call: TRBJ1-2
v_call: TRBV11-2
d_call: TRBD1
cdr3_aa: CASRPTGGNYGYTF
cdr3_nt: TGTGCCAGCAGGCCGACAGGGGGCAACTATGGCTACACCTTC

clone_size: NA
j_call: TRBJ1-5
v_call: TRBV6-6
d_call: TRBD1
cdr3_aa: CASRMGQGYQPQHF
cdr3_nt: TGTGCCAGCAGGATGGGACAGGGGTACCAGCCCCAGCATTTT

clone_size: NA
j_call: TRBJ2-2
v_call: TRBV5-1
d_call: NA
cdr3_aa: CASSLARSQDTGELFF
cdr3_nt: TGCGCCAGCAGCTTGGCTAGGAGTCAGGACACCGGGGAGCTGTTTTTT

clone_size: once
j_call: TRBJ2-6
v_call: TRBV6-1
d_call: NA
cdr3_aa: CATRTGNSGANVLTF
cdr3_nt: TGTGCCACCAGAACAGGGAACTCTGGGGCCAACGTCCTGACTTTC

clone_size: NA
j_call: TRBJ2-7
v_call: TRBV27
d_call: TRBD1
cdr3_aa: CASSSRGQGANSYEQYF
cdr3_nt: TGTGCCAGCAGTTCACGGGGACAGGGGGCGAACTCCTACGAGCAGTACTTC

clone_size: once
j_call: TRBJ2-2
v_call: TRBV7-2
d_call: NA
cdr3_aa: CASSSGAVGELFF
cdr3_nt: TGTGCCAGCAGCTCTGGGGCTGTCGGGGAGCTGTTTTTT

clone_size: NA
j_call: TRBJ1-2
v_call: TRBV7-9
d_call: NA
cdr3_aa: CASSLDNWDNYGYTF
cdr3_nt: TGTGCCAGCAGCTTAGACAATTGGGATAACTATGGCTACACCTTC

clone_size: NA
j_call: TRBJ2-3
v_call: TRBV5-1
d_call: NA
cdr3_aa: CASSPPSTDTQYF
cdr3_nt: TGCGCCAGCAGCCCACCTAGCACAGATACGCAGTATTTT

clone_size: NA
j_call: TRBJ1-4
v_call: TRBV4-2
d_call: NA
cdr3_aa: CASSLDASATNEKLFF
cdr3_nt: TGTGCCAGCAGCCTGGACGCCTCGGCTACTAATGAAAAACTGTTTTTT